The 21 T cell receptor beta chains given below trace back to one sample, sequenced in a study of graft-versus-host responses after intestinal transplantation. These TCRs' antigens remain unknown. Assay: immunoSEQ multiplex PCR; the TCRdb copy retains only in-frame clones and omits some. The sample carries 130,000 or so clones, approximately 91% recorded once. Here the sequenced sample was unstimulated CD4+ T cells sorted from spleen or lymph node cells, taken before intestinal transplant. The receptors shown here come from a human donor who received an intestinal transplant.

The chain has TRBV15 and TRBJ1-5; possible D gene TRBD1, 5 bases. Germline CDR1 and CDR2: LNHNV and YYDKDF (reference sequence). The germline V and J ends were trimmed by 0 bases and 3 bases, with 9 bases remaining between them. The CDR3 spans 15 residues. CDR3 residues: CATSRDRGVNQPQHF. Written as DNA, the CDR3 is TGTGCCACCAGCAGAGATCGGGGGGTCAATCAGCCCCAGCATTTT.

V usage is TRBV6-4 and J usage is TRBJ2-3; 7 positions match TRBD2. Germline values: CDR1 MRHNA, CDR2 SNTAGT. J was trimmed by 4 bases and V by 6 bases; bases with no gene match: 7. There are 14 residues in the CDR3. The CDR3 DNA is TGTGCCAGCAGGATCAGGGAGGGCGCAGATACGCAGTATTTT. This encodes CASRIREGADTQYF.

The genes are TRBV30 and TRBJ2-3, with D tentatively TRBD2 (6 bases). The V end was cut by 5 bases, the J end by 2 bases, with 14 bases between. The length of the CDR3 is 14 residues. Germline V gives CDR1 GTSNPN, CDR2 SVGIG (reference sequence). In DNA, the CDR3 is TGTGCCTGGTCCCACGGGAGTTTCACAGATACGCAGTATTTT. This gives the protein CAWSHGSFTDTQYF.

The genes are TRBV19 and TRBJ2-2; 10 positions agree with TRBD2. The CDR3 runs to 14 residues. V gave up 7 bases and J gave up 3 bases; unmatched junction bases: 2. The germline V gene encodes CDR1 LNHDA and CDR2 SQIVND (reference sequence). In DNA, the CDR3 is TGTGCCAGTAAGAGCGGGGGGGACACCGGGGAGCTGTTTTTT. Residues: CASKSGGDTGELFF.

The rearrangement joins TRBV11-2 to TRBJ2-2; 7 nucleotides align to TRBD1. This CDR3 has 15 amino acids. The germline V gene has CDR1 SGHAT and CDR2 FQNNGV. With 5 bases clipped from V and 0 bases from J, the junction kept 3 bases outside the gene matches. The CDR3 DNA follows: TGTGCCAGCAGCCTCCAGGGGGCGAACACCGGGGAGCTGTTTTTT. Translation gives CASSLQGANTGELFF. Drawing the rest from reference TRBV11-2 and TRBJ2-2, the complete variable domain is EAGVAQSPRYKIIEKRQSVAFWCNPISGHATLYWYQQILGQGPKLLIQFQNNGVVDDSQLPKDRFSAERLKGVDSTLKIQPAKLEDSAVYLCASSLQGANTGELFFGEGSRLTVL.

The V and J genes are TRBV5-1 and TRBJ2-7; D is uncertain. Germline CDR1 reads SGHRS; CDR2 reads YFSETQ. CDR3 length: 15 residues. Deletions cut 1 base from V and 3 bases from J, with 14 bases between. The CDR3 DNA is TGCGCCAGCAGCTTGTTGGCAACCGAAGACTACGAGCAGTACTTC. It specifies CASSLLATEDYEQYF.

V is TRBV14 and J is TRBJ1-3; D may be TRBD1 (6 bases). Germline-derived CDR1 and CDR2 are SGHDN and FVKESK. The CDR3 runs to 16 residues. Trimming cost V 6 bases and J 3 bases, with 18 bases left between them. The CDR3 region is CASSYATGPVGNTIYF. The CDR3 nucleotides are TGTGCCAGCAGTTATGCGACAGGCCCAGTTGGAAACACCATATATTTT.

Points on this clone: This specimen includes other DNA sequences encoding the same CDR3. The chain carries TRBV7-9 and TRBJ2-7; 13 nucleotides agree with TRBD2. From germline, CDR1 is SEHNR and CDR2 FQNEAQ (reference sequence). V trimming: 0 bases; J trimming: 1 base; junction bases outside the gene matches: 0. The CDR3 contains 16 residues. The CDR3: CASSLATSGRSYEQYF. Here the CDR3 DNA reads TGTGCCAGCAGCTTAGCGACTAGCGGGAGGTCCTACGAGCAGTACTTC. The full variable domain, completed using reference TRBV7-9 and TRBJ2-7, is DTGVSQNPRHKITKRGQNVTFRCDPISEHNRLYWYRQTLGQGPEFLTYFQNEAQLEKSRLLSDRFSAERPKGSFSTLEIQRTEQGDSAMYLCASSLATSGRSYEQYFGPGTRLTVT.

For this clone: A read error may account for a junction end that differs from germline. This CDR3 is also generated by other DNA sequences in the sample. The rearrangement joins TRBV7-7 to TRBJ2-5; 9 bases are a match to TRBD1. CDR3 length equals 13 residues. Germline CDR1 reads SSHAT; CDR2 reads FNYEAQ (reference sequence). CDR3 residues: CASSSDRGETQYF. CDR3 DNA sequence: TGTGCTAGCAGCTCGGACAGGGGAGAGACCCAGTACTTC.

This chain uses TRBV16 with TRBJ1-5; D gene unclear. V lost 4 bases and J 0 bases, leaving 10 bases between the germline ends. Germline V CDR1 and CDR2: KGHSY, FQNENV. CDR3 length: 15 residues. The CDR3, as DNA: TGTGCCAGCAGCCCGCTGGGCATTAGCAATCAGCCCCAGCATTTT. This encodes CASSPLGISNQPQHF.

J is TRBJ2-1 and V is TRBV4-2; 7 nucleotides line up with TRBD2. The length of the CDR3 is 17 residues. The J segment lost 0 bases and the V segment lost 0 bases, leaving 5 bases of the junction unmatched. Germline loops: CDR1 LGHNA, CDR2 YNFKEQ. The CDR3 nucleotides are TGTGCCAGCAGCCAAGATCCGGGAGGCATCTCCTACAATGAGCAGTTCTTC. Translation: CASSQDPGGISYNEQFF.

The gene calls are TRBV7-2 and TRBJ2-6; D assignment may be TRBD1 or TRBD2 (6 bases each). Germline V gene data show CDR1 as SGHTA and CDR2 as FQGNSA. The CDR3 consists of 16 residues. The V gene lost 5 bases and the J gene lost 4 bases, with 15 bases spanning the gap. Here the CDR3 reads CASSPGARTGANVLTF. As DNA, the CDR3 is TGTGCCAGCAGCCCGGGGGCCAGAACAGGGGCCAACGTCCTGACTTTC.

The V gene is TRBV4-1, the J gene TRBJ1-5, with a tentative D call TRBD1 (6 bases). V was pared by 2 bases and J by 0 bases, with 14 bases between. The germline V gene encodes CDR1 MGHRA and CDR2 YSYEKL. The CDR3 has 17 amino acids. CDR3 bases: TGCGCCAGCAGCCAACAGGGGAGAAGGTATAGCAATCAGCCCCAGCATTTT. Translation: CASSQQGRRYSNQPQHF.

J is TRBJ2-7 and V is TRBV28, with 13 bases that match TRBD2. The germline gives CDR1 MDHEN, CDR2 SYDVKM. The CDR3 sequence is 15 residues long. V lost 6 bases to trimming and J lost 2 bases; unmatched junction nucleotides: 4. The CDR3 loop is CASRRTSGRTYEQYF. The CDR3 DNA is TGTGCCAGCAGGCGGACTAGCGGGAGAACCTACGAGCAGTACTTC.

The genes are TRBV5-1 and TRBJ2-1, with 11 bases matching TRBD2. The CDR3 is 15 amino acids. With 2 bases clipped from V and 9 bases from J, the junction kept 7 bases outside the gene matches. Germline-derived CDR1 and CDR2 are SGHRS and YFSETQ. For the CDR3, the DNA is TGCGCCAGCAGCTTTACTAGCGGGGGCTCAGGTGAGCAGTTCTTC. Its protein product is CASSFTSGGSGEQFF.

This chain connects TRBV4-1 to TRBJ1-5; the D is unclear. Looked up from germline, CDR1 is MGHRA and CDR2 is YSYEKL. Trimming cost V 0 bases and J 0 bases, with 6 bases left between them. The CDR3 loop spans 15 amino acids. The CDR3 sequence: CASSQDGSSNQPQHF. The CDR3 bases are TGCGCCAGCAGCCAAGATGGGAGTAGCAATCAGCCCCAGCATTTT.

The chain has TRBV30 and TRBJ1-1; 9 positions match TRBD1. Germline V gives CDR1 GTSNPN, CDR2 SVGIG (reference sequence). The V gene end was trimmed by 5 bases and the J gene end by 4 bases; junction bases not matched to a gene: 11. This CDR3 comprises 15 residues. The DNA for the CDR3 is TGTGCCTGGGATGGGACAGGGCGGGTCCGCACTGAAGCTTTCTTT. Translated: CAWDGTGRVRTEAFF. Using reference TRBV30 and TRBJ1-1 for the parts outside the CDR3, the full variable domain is SQTIHQWPATLVQPVGSPLSLECTVEGTSNPNLYWYRQAAGRGLQLLFYSVGIGQISSEVPQNLSASRPQDRQFILSSKKLLLSDSGFYLCAWDGTGRVRTEAFFGQGTRLTVV.

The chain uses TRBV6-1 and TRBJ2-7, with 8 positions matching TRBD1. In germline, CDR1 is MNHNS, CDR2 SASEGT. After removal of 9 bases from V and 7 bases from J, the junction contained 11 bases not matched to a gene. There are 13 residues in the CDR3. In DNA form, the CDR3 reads TGTGCCAGTACCTTGCAGGGGGCGGGAGAGCAGTACTTC. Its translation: CASTLQGAGEQYF.

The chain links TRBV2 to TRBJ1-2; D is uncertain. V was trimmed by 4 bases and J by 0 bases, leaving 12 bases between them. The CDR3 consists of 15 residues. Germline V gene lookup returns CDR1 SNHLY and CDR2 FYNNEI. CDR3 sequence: CASSGALGTNYGYTF. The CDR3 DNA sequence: TGTGCCAGCAGTGGGGCTTTGGGAACTAACTATGGCTACACCTTC.

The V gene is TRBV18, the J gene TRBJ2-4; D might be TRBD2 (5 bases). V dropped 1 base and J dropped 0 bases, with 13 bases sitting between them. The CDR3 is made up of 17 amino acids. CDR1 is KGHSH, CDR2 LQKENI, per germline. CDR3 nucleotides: TGTGCCAGCTCACCACTGAGGGCAGGACCAGCCAAAAACATTCAGTACTTC. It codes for CASSPLRAGPAKNIQYF.

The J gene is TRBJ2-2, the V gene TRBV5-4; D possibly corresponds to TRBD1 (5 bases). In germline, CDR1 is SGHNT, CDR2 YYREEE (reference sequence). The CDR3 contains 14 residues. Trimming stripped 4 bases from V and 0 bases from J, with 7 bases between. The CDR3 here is CASSPTANTGELFF. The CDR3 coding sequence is TGTGCCAGCAGCCCGACAGCGAACACCGGGGAGCTGTTTTTT.